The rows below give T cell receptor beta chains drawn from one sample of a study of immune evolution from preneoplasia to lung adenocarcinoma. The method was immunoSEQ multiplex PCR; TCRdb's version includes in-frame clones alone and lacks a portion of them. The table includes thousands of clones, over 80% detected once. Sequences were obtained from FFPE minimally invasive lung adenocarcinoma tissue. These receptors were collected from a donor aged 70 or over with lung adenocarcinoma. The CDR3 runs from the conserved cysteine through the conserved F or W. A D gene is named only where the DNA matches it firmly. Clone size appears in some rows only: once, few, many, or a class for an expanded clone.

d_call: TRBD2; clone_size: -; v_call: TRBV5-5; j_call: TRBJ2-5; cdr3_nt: TGTGCCAGCAGCTCCGGACTAGCGGGAGGACAAGAGACCCAGTACTTC; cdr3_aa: CASSSGLAGGQETQYF
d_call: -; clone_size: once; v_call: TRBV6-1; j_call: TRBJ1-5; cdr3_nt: TGTGCCAGCGGGTCCGGCACCGATTATCAGCCCCAGCATTTT; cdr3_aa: CASGSGTDYQPQHF
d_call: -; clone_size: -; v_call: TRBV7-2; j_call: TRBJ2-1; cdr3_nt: TGTGCCAGCAGCTTCCGCAATGAGCAGTTCTTC; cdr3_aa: CASSFRNEQFF
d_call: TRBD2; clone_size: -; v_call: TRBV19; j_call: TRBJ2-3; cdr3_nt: TGTGCCAGTAGTATGGGAGGGATGTACACAGATACGCAGTATTTT; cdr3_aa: CASSMGGMYTDTQYF
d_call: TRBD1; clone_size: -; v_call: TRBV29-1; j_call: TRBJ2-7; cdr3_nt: TGCAGCGTTGCGGGGACAGCAACTAGAAACTCCTACGAGCAGTACTTC; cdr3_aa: CSVAGTATRNSYEQYF
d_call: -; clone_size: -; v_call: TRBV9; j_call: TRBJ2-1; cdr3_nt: TGTGCCAGCAGCGTTTTCTCGGGAAGCTCCTACAATGAGCAGTTCTTC; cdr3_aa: CASSVFSGSSYNEQFF
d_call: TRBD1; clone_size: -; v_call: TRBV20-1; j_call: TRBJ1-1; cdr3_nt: TGCAGTGCTTGGCCTGGGACAGCGCCGTTCTTT; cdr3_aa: CSAWPGTAPFF
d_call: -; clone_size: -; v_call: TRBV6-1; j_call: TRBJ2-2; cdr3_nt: TGTGCCAGCAGTGGACAATTGGGAACCGGGGAGCTGTTTTTT; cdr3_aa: CASSGQLGTGELFF
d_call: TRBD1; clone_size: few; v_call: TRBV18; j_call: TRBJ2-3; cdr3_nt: TGTGCCAGCTCCCAGAGGACAGGGGAGGAGGTTACGCAGTATTTT; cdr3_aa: CASSQRTGEEVTQYF
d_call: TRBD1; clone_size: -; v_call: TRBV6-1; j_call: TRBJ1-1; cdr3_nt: TGTGCCAGCAGGGGACAGTCCCACACTGAAGCTTTCTTT; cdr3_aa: CASRGQSHTEAFF
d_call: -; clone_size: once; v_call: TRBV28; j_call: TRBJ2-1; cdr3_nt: TGTGCCAGCCCTCCGTCGGGAGCGGGTTTCTATGAGCAGTTCTTC; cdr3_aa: CASPPSGAGFYEQFF
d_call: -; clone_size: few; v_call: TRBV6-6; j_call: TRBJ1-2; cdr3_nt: TGTGCCAGCAGTTACTCAGAGGGGCAAGGGTATGGCTACACCTTC; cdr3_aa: CASSYSEGQGYGYTF
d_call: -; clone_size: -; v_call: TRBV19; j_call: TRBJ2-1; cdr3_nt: TGTGCCAGTAGTATTGGACGGCAATACAATGAGCAGTTCTTC; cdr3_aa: CASSIGRQYNEQFF
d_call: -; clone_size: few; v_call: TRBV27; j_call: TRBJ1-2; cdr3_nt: TGTGCCAGCAGTTTAAATCGGGGCGCGGGCTATGGCTACACCTTC; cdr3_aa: CASSLNRGAGYGYTF
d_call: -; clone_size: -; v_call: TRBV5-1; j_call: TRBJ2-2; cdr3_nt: TGCGCCAGCAGCTTGGCGGGGATCGGGGAGCTGTTTTTT; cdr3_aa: CASSLAGIGELFF
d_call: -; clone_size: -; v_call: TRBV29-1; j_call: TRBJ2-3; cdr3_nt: TGCAGCGTTGACCTAGCAGATACGCAATATTTT; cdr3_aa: CSVDLADTQYF
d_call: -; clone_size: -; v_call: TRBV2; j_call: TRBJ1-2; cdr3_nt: TGTGCCAGCAGTGAAACAGGGTGGGTCGACTATGGCTACACCTTC; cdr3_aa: CASSETGWVDYGYTF
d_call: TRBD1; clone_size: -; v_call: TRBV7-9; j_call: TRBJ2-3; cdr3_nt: TGTGCCAGCAGCTTAACCGACAGGGCCTTTACAGATACGCAGTATTTT; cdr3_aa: CASSLTDRAFTDTQYF
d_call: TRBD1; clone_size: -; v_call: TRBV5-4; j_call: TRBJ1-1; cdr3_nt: TGTGCCAGCAGCTCCCCGACAGGGACCAACACTGAAGCTTTCTTT; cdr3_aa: CASSSPTGTNTEAFF
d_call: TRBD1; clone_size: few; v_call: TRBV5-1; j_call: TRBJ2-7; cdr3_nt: TGCGCCAGCAGGATCGGGACAGAGTCCTACGAGCAGTACTTC; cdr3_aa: CASRIGTESYEQYF
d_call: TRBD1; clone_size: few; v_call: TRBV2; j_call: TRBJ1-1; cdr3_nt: TGTGCCAGCAGGGCCGGGACAGGCGTCGGCGCTTTCTTT; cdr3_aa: CASRAGTGVGAFF
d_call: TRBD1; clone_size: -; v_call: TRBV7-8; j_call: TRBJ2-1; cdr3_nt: TGTGCCAGCAGCTTGCAGGACAGGGTAATAGCGTCCTGGATCTACAATGAGCAGTTCTTC; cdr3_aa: CASSLQDRVIASWIYNEQFF
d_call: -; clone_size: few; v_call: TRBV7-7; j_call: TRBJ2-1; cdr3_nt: TGTGCTAGCAGCCGCTCCGCCGGGACACTGTACAATGAGCAGTTCTTC; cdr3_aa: CASSRSAGTLYNEQFF
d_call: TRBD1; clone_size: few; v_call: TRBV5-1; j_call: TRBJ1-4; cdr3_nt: TGCGCCAGCAGCTTGGCACAGGGGGCGACTAATGAAAAACTGTTTTTT; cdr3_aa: CASSLAQGATNEKLFF
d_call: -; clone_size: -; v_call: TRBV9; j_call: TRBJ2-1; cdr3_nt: TGTGCCAGCAGCGTAGCAGCTGGTAGGGATGAGCAGTTCTTC; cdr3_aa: CASSVAAGRDEQFF
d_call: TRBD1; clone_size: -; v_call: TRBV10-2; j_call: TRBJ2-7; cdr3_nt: TGCGCCAGCAGTGTGACAGGGGGCGCGGGAGAGCAGTACTTC; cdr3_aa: CASSVTGGAGEQYF
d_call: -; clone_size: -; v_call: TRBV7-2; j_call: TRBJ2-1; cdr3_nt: TGTGCCAGCAGCCTTCTTGATGAGCAGTTCTTC; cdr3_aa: CASSLLDEQFF
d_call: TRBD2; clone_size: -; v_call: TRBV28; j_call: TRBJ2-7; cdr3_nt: TGTGCCACCAATGGGGGGGACTGGTACGAGCAGTACTTC; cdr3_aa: CATNGGDWYEQYF
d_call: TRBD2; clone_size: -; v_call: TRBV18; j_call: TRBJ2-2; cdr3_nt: TGTGCCAGCTCACCCCAGCGGGGACCTTCAGGGGAGCTGTTTTTT; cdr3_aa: CASSPQRGPSGELFF
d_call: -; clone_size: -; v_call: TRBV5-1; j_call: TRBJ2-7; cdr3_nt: TGCGCCAGCAGCCTGCAGGGGGGAGGAGACGAGCAGTACTTC; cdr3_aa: CASSLQGGGDEQYF
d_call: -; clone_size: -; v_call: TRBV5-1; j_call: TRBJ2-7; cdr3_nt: TGCGCCAGCAGCTTGTTACCCGCGGGGTACGAGCAGTACTTC; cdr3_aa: CASSLLPAGYEQYF
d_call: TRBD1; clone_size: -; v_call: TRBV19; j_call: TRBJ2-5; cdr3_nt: TGTGCCAGTAGTCCCGGACAGGGCAGCCAAGAGACCCAGTACTTC; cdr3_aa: CASSPGQGSQETQYF
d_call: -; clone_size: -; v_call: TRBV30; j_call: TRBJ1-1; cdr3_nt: TGTGCCTGGAGTCTAGCAGGCCAAAACACTGAAGCTTTCTTT; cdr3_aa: CAWSLAGQNTEAFF
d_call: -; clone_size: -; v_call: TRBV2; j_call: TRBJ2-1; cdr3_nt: TGTGCCAGCAGTGAGGACGGGAGCTCCTACAATGAGCAGTTCTTC; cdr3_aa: CASSEDGSSYNEQFF
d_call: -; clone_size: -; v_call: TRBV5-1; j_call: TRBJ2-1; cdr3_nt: TGCGCCAGCAGCGAAATGGGGACTGGCCACTCGGATGAGCAGTTCTTC; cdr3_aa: CASSEMGTGHSDEQFF
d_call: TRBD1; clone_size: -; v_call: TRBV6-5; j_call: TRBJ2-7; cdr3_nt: TGTGCCACCTCGGACAGGGGCTACGAGCAGTACTTC; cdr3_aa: CATSDRGYEQYF
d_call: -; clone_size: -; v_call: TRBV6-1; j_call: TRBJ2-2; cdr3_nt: TGTGCCAGCAGTGACAGGGACACCGGGGAGCTGTTTTTT; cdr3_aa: CASSDRDTGELFF
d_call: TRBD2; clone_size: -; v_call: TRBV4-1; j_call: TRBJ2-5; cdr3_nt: TGCGCCAGCAGCCAAGAAGGGACTAGCGCACAAGAGACCCAGTACTTC; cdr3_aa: CASSQEGTSAQETQYF
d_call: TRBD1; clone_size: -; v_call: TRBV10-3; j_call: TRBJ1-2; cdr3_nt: TGTGCCATCAGGGACGGGACAGGCTATGGCTACACCTTC; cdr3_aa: CAIRDGTGYGYTF
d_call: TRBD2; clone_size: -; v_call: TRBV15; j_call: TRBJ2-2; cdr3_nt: TGTGCCACCAGCCAATTCGGACTAGCGGGAGGGACCGGGGAGCTGTTTTTT; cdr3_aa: CATSQFGLAGGTGELFF
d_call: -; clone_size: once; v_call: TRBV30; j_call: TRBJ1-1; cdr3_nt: TGTGCCTGGAGTTGGGGGGGCGCAGGGAGGAACACTGAAGCTTTCTTT; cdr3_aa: CAWSWGGAGRNTEAFF
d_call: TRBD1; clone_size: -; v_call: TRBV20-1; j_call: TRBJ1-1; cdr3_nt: TGCAGTGCTCCAAAGACAGGGGAAGCTTTCTTT; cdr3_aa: CSAPKTGEAFF
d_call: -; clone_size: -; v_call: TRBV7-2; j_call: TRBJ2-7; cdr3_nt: TGTGCCAGCAGCTTAGCATGGGGGTACGAGCAGTACTTC; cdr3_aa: CASSLAWGYEQYF
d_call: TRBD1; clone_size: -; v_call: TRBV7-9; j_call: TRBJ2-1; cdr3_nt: TGTGCCAGCAGCCGAGGGGGCGGAAATGAGCAGTTCTTC; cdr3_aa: CASSRGGGNEQFF
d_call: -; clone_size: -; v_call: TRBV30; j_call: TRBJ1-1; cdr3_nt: TGTCTAGGGGGGGCCTCTCCTTACACTGAAGCTTTCTTT; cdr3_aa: CLGGASPYTEAFF